These 29 T cell receptor beta chains were all obtained from the same sample, sequenced in a study of blood T cells in healthy people across ages (dated by TCRdb to 2014 to 2015). The library was generated by 5' RACE. The sequencing machine was an Illumina HiSeq 2500. A second PCR of about 6 to 11 cycles was performed with a sample-barcoded 5' primer and a J-beta primer mix. Using fastp at Q25 and MiXCR, TCRdb reprocessed the public reads and kept productive beta chains. A single entry per CDR3 protein holds the most common genes and DNA from its merged rows. This sample comprises around 850,000 distinct CDR3 sequences, approximately 35% of them detected only once. About an eighth of the sample is in the top ten clones. The sequencing sample was made of blood. The receptors were sampled from a man aged 18 to 30 in good health.

The chain uses TRBV12-3 or TRBV12-4 and TRBJ2-5; tentatively, D is TRBD2 (5 bases). CDR3 length: 13 amino acids. The V end lost 4 bases, the J end lost 11 bases, and 17 bases lay between the germline ends. CDR3 DNA: TGTGCCAGCAGTTCCCCAGGACTGCCTGAGCAGTACTTC. Translation: CASSSPGLPEQYF.

V and J are TRBV20-1 and TRBJ1-1, with 11 bases identical to TRBD1. This CDR3 contains 15 residues. Germline V gives CDR1 DFQATT, CDR2 SNEGSKA (reference sequence). After removal of 5 bases from V and 3 bases from J, the junction contained 8 bases not matched to a gene. Here the CDR3 DNA reads TGCAGTGCTCGGTCCCGGGACAGGGGGGACACTGAAGCTTTCTTT. This sequence encodes CSARSRDRGDTEAFF.

This clonotype occurred a few times. The chain is built from TRBV20-1 and TRBJ1-2, with 7 nucleotides matching TRBD1. Per the germline V gene, CDR1 is DFQATT and CDR2 is SNEGSKA (reference sequence). The J segment lost 0 bases and the V segment lost 5 bases, leaving 9 bases of the junction unmatched. The CDR3 loop spans 15 amino acids. CDR3 region: CSAPAGDRANYGYTF. The DNA for the CDR3 is TGCAGTGCTCCGGCGGGGGACAGAGCTAACTATGGCTACACCTTC.

This clonotype showed up just a few times. J is TRBJ2-3 and V is TRBV7-2; 12 positions agree with TRBD2. The CDR3 runs to 19 residues. Germline trimming cut 5 bases from V and 4 bases from J; bases unmatched to any gene: 16. CDR1 and CDR2 (germline): SGHTA, FQGNSA. CDR3 bases: TGTGCCAGCAGCACTCAATTTACTAGCGGGGGGCAATATTCAGATACGCAGTATTTT. Translating it yields CASSTQFTSGGQYSDTQYF.

This clonotype was recorded only once. One end of the junction varies from germline; a read error may be responsible. As DNA, the CDR3 is TGTGCCGGCAGCTTAGTATCCGGGATGAACACTGAAGCTTTCTTT. This codes for CAGSLVSGMNTEAFF. This chain connects TRBV7-2 to TRBJ1-1; unclear D gene. The CDR3 spans 15 residues. CDR1 and CDR2 (germline): SGHTA, FQGNSA.

This chain uses TRBV27 with TRBJ2-1, with TRBD1 matching 7 bases. V was pared by 5 bases and J by 4 bases, with 8 bases of the junction left unmatched. The CDR3 has 15 residues. Germline V gene sequence: CDR1 MNHEY, CDR2 SMNVEV (reference sequence). For the CDR3, the DNA is TGTGCCAGCAGTGCTTCGACAGGGTGGTACAATGAGCAGTTCTTC. Residues: CASSASTGWYNEQFF.

This clonotype was seen a handful of times. The chain carries TRBV11-2 and TRBJ2-5; D not resolved. From germline, CDR1 is SGHAT and CDR2 FQNNGV. The V and J ends lost 1 base and 5 bases respectively, with 11 bases between them. This CDR3 comprises 14 residues. The CDR3 DNA reads as TGTGCCAGCAGCTTAGCGGTCCCTCGGGAGACCCAGTACTTC. Translating it yields CASSLAVPRETQYF. Using reference TRBV11-2 and TRBJ2-5 for the parts outside the CDR3, the full variable domain is EAGVAQSPRYKIIEKRQSVAFWCNPISGHATLYWYQQILGQGPKLLIQFQNNGVVDDSQLPKDRFSAERLKGVDSTLKIQPAKLEDSAVYLCASSLAVPRETQYFGPGTRLLVL.

This clonotype showed up just a few times. The chain employs TRBV20-1 and TRBJ1-5; D ambiguous. The CDR3 runs to 14 residues. CDR1 and CDR2 (germline): DFQATT, SNEGSKA (reference sequence). V was trimmed by 2 bases and J by 3 bases, leaving 11 bases between them. In DNA, the CDR3 is TGCAGTGCTAGATTGAGTCACCCCAATCAGCCCCAGCATTTT. It translates to CSARLSHPNQPQHF.

This clonotype was counted many times. The CDR3 is CASSFEGRTNEKLFF. The CDR3 nucleotides are TGTGCCAGCAGCTTTGAAGGGAGGACTAATGAAAAACTGTTTTTT. This chain connects TRBV5-5 to TRBJ1-4; D ambiguous. Trimming removed 2 bases from V and 2 bases from J, with 10 bases in between. This CDR3 has 15 residues. Germline V CDR1 and CDR2: SGHKS, YYEKEE (reference sequence).

This clonotype was recorded at least ten times. V usage is TRBV7-2 and J usage is TRBJ2-3, with 7 bases lining up with TRBD2. The CDR3 has 14 amino acids. Germline values: CDR1 SGHTA, CDR2 FQGNSA. Trimming removed 6 bases from V and 4 bases from J; junction bases left unmatched: 7. The DNA for the CDR3 is TGTGCCAGCAGACGGGGGGAGGTGGCAGATACGCAGTATTTT. Translation: CASRRGEVADTQYF.

V and J are TRBV18 and TRBJ2-3, with D tentatively TRBD2 (7 bases). Trimming stripped 4 bases from V and 4 bases from J, with 21 bases between. Germline assignment: CDR1 KGHSH and CDR2 LQKENI. There are 17 residues in the CDR3. DNA of the CDR3: TGTGCCAGCTCACATGTAGTCCGGGGGGCGCACCCAGATACGCAGTATTTT. Translated, it gives CASSHVVRGAHPDTQYF.

This clonotype was seen only a few times. The chain uses TRBV7-2 and TRBJ1-2; D gene ambiguous. Trimming shortened V by 1 base and J by 5 bases, and 11 bases separated the two germline ends. CDR3 size: 14 residues. Germline loops: CDR1 SGHTA, CDR2 FQGNSA. CDR3 sequence: CASSLVLPGYGYTF. The CDR3, as DNA: TGTGCCAGCAGCTTAGTTCTACCTGGGTATGGCTACACCTTC. Drawing the rest from reference TRBV7-2 and TRBJ1-2, the complete variable domain is GAGVSQSPSNKVTEKGKDVELRCDPISGHTALYWYRQSLGQGLEFLIYFQGNSAPDKSGLPSDRFSAERTGGSVSTLTIQRTQQEDSAVYLCASSLVLPGYGYTFGSGTRLTVV.

The chain joins TRBV29-1 to TRBJ1-2; TRBD1 might be the D (5 bases). Trimming took 7 bases from V and 5 from J, leaving 17 bases between them. This CDR3 has 13 residues. Germline V gene lookup returns CDR1 SQVTM and CDR2 ANQGSEA. CDR3 residues: CSAETGERYGYTF. The CDR3 nucleotides read TGCAGCGCGGAGACGGGGGAACGTTATGGCTACACCTTC. Variable domain in full (rest from reference TRBV29-1 and TRBJ1-2): SAVISQKPSRDICQRGTSLTIQCQVDSQVTMMFWYRQQPGQSLTLIATANQGSEATYESGFVIDKFPISRPNLTFSTLTVSNMSPEDSSIYLCSAETGERYGYTFGSGTRLTVV.

The chain links TRBV7-2 to TRBJ1-4; D is uncertain. Germline CDR1 reads SGHTA; CDR2 reads FQGNSA. V lost 1 base and J lost 4, with 10 bases in between. The CDR3 has 15 amino acids. The CDR3 sequence is CASSLGESGNEKLFF. DNA for the CDR3: TGTGCCAGCAGCTTAGGGGAATCGGGTAATGAAAAACTGTTTTTT.

This clonotype occurred many times. This chain uses TRBV7-2 with TRBJ2-7; possibly TRBD1 for D (6 bases). The CDR3 contains 15 residues. V lost 4 bases, J lost 0 bases, and 13 bases lay in between. CDR1 and CDR2 from the germline V gene are SGHTA and FQGNSA. CDR3 residues: CASSSRQAPSYEQYF. The CDR3 DNA reads TGTGCCAGCAGCTCCCGACAGGCGCCCTCCTACGAGCAGTACTTC.

V usage is TRBV25-1 and J usage is TRBJ1-6; D is ambiguous. CDR3 size: 12 residues. Germline loops: CDR1 MGHDK, CDR2 SYGVNS. With 3 bases removed from V and 10 bases from J, the gap between germline ends came to 7 bases. The CDR3 coding sequence is TGTGCCAGCAGTGAGTGGGAGTCACCCCTCCACTTT. It encodes CASSEWESPLHF.

This clonotype turned up a few times. This rearrangement joins TRBV12-3 or TRBV12-4 to TRBJ2-2; 9 nucleotides align to TRBD1. The CDR3 loop spans 14 amino acids. V was clipped by 5 bases and J by 6 bases; unmatched bases: 4. In nucleotides, the CDR3 is TGTGCCAGCAGTCCGGGACAGGGTTCCGGGGAGCTGTTTTTT. Translation: CASSPGQGSGELFF.

The rearrangement links TRBV7-9 to TRBJ2-3; TRBD2 matches at 9 bases. Germline CDR1 is SEHNR and CDR2 is FQNEAQ (reference sequence). The CDR3 is made up of 17 amino acids. Unmatched junction bases numbered 10, after V lost 5 bases and J lost 1 base. The CDR3 loop is CASSPGVSGGGTDTQYF. The CDR3 coding sequence is TGTGCCAGCAGCCCCGGGGTTAGCGGGGGTGGCACAGATACGCAGTATTTT.

This clonotype appeared many times. This rearrangement joins TRBV12-3 or TRBV12-4 to TRBJ1-6, with TRBD1 identical over 9 bases. V shed 6 bases, J shed 7 bases, and the junction held 4 bases outside the gene matches. This CDR3 is built from 14 residues. The CDR3 spells CASSAGTGNSPLHF. The CDR3 DNA sequence: TGTGCCAGCAGCGCCGGGACAGGGAATTCACCCCTCCACTTT.

The J gene is TRBJ2-5, the V gene TRBV6-2 or TRBV6-3, with D possibly matching TRBD2 (6 bases). V was cut by 7 bases and J by 1 base, with 13 bases left in between. The CDR3 has 14 residues. Germline V gene lookup returns CDR1 MNHEY and CDR2 SVGEGT. The CDR3, as DNA: TGTGCCAGCACCCGGAGGGTTCTCCAAGAGACCCAGTACTTC. It is translated as CASTRRVLQETQYF.

In this sample, this clonotype turned up once. This chain uses TRBV4-1 with TRBJ2-2, with D perhaps TRBD1 (5 bases). Deletions cut 1 base from V and 7 bases from J, with 13 bases between. The CDR3 loop spans 15 amino acids. Germline V lookup: CDR1 MGHRA, CDR2 YSYEKL. Written as DNA, the CDR3 is TGCGCCAGCAGCCAAGTCAAGGGGCTCAACGGGGAGCTGTTTTTT. It is translated as CASSQVKGLNGELFF.

V and J are TRBV9 and TRBJ2-1; D is possibly TRBD1 or TRBD2 (5 bases each). Trimming left V 3 bases short and J 0 bases short, with 16 bases between. Germline CDR1 SGDLS, CDR2 YYNGEE. The CDR3 is 17 amino acids. CDR3 nucleotides: TGTGCCAGCAGCGCCCCGCAGGGAGCTAGCTCCTACAATGAGCAGTTCTTC. It translates to CASSAPQGASSYNEQFF.

The rearrangement uses TRBV7-2 and TRBJ1-2; 7 bases map to TRBD1. The CDR3 contains 15 residues. Germline loops: CDR1 SGHTA, CDR2 FQGNSA. V lost 2 bases to trimming and J lost 5 bases; unmatched junction nucleotides: 8. The CDR3 DNA follows: TGTGCCAGCAGCTTAATGACAGGGAATCGGTATGGCTACACCTTC. It encodes CASSLMTGNRYGYTF.

The chain's CDR3 is CASSEYNGYNEQFF. The CDR3 region has the DNA TGTGCCAGCAGTGAATATAACGGATACAATGAGCAGTTCTTC. The chain links TRBV25-1 to TRBJ2-1, with D unclear. V shed 0 bases and J shed 4 bases, with 7 bases lying between them. The CDR3 spans 14 residues. Germline V gene lookup returns CDR1 MGHDK and CDR2 SYGVNS.

J is TRBJ1-2 and V is TRBV5-1; D is uncertain. The CDR3 consists of 14 residues. Germline assignment: CDR1 SGHRS and CDR2 YFSETQ. Trimming removed 4 bases from V and 8 bases from J, with 18 bases in between. The CDR3 nucleotides read TGCGCCAGCAGCGTGGTGGAGCGTACTTCGGGCTACACCTTC. Encoded protein: CASSVVERTSGYTF.

This clonotype came up a few times. V gene TRBV9 combines with J gene TRBJ2-3, with D possibly called TRBD1 or TRBD2 (5 bases each). There are 15 residues in the CDR3. V lost 1 base and J 4 bases, leaving 13 bases between the germline ends. Germline assignment: CDR1 SGDLS and CDR2 YYNGEE. The CDR3 region is CASSVMGEVADTQYF. The CDR3 nucleotides are TGTGCCAGCAGCGTAATGGGGGAAGTGGCAGATACGCAGTATTTT. The full variable domain, with the rest looked up from reference TRBV9 and TRBJ2-3, is DSGVTQTPKHLITATGQRVTLRCSPRSGDLSVYWYQQSLDQGLQFLIQYYNGEERAKGNILERFSAQQFPDLHSELNLSSLELGDSALYFCASSVMGEVADTQYFGPGTRLTVL.

The chain combines TRBV9 with TRBJ2-7; 7 bases map to TRBD2. The CDR3 runs 13 residues. The V segment lost 7 bases and the J segment 3 bases; nucleotides outside the gene matches: 7. Germline assignment: CDR1 SGDLS and CDR2 YYNGEE. This CDR3 reads CASSVRGDYEQYF. The CDR3 nucleotides read TGTGCCAGCTCGGTCCGGGGGGACTACGAGCAGTACTTC.

V and J are TRBV29-1 and TRBJ1-1, with 8 positions matching TRBD1. The trim removed 0 bases at V and 4 bases at J, leaving 10 bases unmatched. In germline, CDR1 is SQVTM, CDR2 ANQGSEA. This CDR3 comprises 16 residues. The CDR3 loop is CSVEDRAGGPITEAFF. The DNA of the CDR3 is TGCAGCGTTGAAGATAGGGCAGGGGGCCCGATCACTGAAGCTTTCTTT.

This clonotype was detected only a few times. The chain uses TRBV6-1 and TRBJ2-7; TRBD1 matches at 9 bases. The CDR3 covers 14 residues. The V and J ends lost 10 bases and 0 bases, in that order; junction bases with no gene match: 7. CDR1 and CDR2 (germline): MNHNS, SASEGT. The CDR3: CATLRGQGSYEQYF. CDR3 sequence (DNA): TGTGCCACCCTCCGGGGACAGGGCTCCTACGAGCAGTACTTC.